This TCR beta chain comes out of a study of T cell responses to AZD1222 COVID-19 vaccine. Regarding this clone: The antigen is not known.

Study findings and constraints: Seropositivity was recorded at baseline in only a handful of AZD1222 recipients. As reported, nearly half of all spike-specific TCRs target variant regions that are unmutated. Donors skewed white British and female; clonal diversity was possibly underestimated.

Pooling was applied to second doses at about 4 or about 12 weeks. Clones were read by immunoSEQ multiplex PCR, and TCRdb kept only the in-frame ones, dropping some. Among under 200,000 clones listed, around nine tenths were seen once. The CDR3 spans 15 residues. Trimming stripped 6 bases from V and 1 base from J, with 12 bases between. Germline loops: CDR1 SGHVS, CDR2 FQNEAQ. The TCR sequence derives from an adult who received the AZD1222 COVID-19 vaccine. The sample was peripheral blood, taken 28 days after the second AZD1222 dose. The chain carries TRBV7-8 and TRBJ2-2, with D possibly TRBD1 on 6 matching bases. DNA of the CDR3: TGTGCCAGCAGTTATGACAGGTGGAACACCGGGGAGCTGTTTTTT. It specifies CASSYDRWNTGELFF.